These 14 T cell receptor beta chains share one sample of origin, sequenced in a study of PD-L1 blockade in urothelial cancer. Only in-frame clones appear in the TCRdb table, and some are missing; sequencing was by immunoSEQ multiplex PCR. Found here are 85,000 to 95,000 clones, roughly 89% of them singletons; the top ten hold under 2%. Time point here: pretreatment peripheral blood. The specimen comprised PBMCs, sampled around atezolizumab (anti-PD-L1) treatment. These receptors all come from a man between 60 and 75 years old with urothelial cancer.

The rearrangement joins TRBV11-2 to TRBJ2-2; tentative D call: TRBD1 (6 bases). Germline V CDR1 and CDR2: SGHAT, FQNNGV. V dropped 0 bases and J dropped 2 bases, with 13 bases sitting between them. CDR3 length: 17 amino acids. CDR3: CASSLEWGPINTGELFF. CDR3 DNA sequence: TGTGCCAGCAGCTTAGAGTGGGGGCCTATAAACACCGGGGAGCTGTTTTTT.

The chain uses TRBV11-2 and TRBJ1-5; a weak D match, TRBD1 (5 bases). Germline CDR1 is SGHAT and CDR2 is FQNNGV. The CDR3 has 14 residues. V lost 5 bases, J lost 0 bases, and 8 bases lay in between. The chain's CDR3 is CASSDGGSNQPQHF. The CDR3 DNA reads TGTGCCAGCAGCGACGGGGGTAGCAATCAGCCCCAGCATTTT.

DNA for the CDR3: TGTGCCAGCAGTTTATTTGCCAGGGGACCTAGCGGGAGGAACTACGAGCAGTACTTC. Encoded protein: CASSLFARGPSGRNYEQYF. The V and J genes are TRBV27 and TRBJ2-7; 11 nucleotides agree with TRBD2. V dropped 1 base and J dropped 3; count of bases not matched to a gene: 14. The CDR3 runs 19 residues. Looked up from germline, CDR1 is MNHEY and CDR2 is SMNVEV (reference sequence).

In its sample, this clone was seen a few times. V usage is TRBV4-1 and J usage is TRBJ1-4, with 7 bases lining up with TRBD1. Germline lookup yields CDR1 MGHRA and CDR2 YSYEKL. The CDR3 has 16 amino acids. Trimming cost V 3 bases and J 8 bases; bases outside gene matches: 12. The CDR3 DNA is TGCGCCAGCAGCCAGGCCGTCGGAGGGGGCGAAGAAAAACTGTTTTTT. Translation gives CASSQAVGGGEEKLFF.

The V and J genes are TRBV5-1 and TRBJ2-5; 7 nucleotides agree with TRBD2. With V trimmed by 1 base and J by 4 bases, 1 base remained unmatched. Looked up from germline, CDR1 is SGHRS and CDR2 is YFSETQ. This CDR3 contains 13 residues. The chain's CDR3 is CASSLTGGETQYF. CDR3 DNA: TGCGCCAGCAGCTTGACGGGAGGAGAGACCCAGTACTTC.

This chain uses TRBV9 with TRBJ1-1; TRBD1 agrees at 9 bases. This CDR3 has 15 residues. Germline lookup yields CDR1 SGDLS and CDR2 YYNGEE. After removal of 3 bases from V and 4 bases from J, the junction contained 7 bases not matched to a gene. CDR3 DNA sequence: TGTGCCAGCAGCGCGACAGACAGGGGGAGCACTGAAGCTTTCTTT. The encoded protein is CASSATDRGSTEAFF.

The gene calls are TRBV7-9 and TRBJ1-2; 8 bases are shared with TRBD1. Germline V gene lookup returns CDR1 SEHNR and CDR2 FQNEAQ (reference sequence). The ends lost 1 base at V and 4 bases at J; junction bases unmatched: 2. The CDR3 consists of 14 residues. CDR3 sequence: CASSLEDRVYGYTF. Written as DNA, the CDR3 is TGTGCCAGCAGCTTAGAGGACAGGGTCTATGGCTACACCTTC.

The V call is TRBV27, the J call TRBJ2-1; 11 bases fit TRBD2. CDR1 is MNHEY, CDR2 SMNVEV, per germline (reference sequence). The CDR3 loop spans 16 amino acids. With V trimmed by 5 bases and J by 2 bases, 5 bases remained unmatched. CDR3 in amino acids: CASSPRLAGTYNEQFF. CDR3 bases: TGTGCCAGCAGTCCCCGACTAGCGGGGACCTACAATGAGCAGTTCTTC.

This clone has more than one count but fewer than ten. This sequence joins TRBV2 and TRBJ1-1; 7 nucleotides line up with TRBD1. V lost 6 bases to trimming and J lost 1 base; unmatched junction nucleotides: 2. The CDR3 consists of 13 residues. From germline, CDR1 is SNHLY and CDR2 FYNNEI. The CDR3 DNA follows: TGTGCCAGCAGCGACAGGGAGAACACTGAAGCTTTCTTT. Protein sequence: CASSDRENTEAFF.

This clone was counted once. The V call is TRBV5-6, the J call TRBJ2-3; D remains unclear. This CDR3 comprises 13 residues. Germline V gives CDR1 SGHDT, CDR2 YYEEEE. V was shortened by 2 bases and J by 3 bases, with 7 bases between the two germline ends. The CDR3 coding sequence is TGTGCCAGCAGCTTCGGCAGGACAGATACGCAGTATTTT. It translates to CASSFGRTDTQYF.

The rearrangement joins TRBV6-6 to TRBJ2-4, with D perhaps matching TRBD2 (6 bases). This CDR3 comprises 16 residues. CDR1 is MNHNY, CDR2 SVGAGI, per germline (reference sequence). The ends were cut back, 7 bases at V and 1 base at J, with 17 bases in the middle. The chain's CDR3 is CASTKTGGAAKNIQYF. In DNA, the CDR3 is TGTGCCAGCACCAAAACAGGCGGGGCTGCCAAAAACATTCAGTACTTC.

This rearrangement joins TRBV2 to TRBJ1-2, with D possibly TRBD1 on 5 matching bases. The CDR3 runs to 13 residues. V dropped 7 bases and J dropped 3 bases, with 12 bases sitting between them. The V gene's germline CDR1 is SNHLY and CDR2 FYNNEI. CDR3 in amino acids: CASIIGVDYGYTF. The CDR3 region has the DNA TGTGCCAGCATCATAGGGGTGGACTATGGCTACACCTTC.

The chain links TRBV28 to TRBJ2-6; D gene uncertain. The CDR3 has 13 amino acids. The V end lost 6 bases, the J end lost 1 base, and 4 bases lay between the germline ends. Germline V gene lookup returns CDR1 MDHEN and CDR2 SYDVKM. The CDR3 sequence: CASSPSGANVLTF. The CDR3 DNA is TGTGCCAGCAGCCCGTCTGGGGCCAACGTCCTGACTTTC.

V gene TRBV19 combines with J gene TRBJ1-3, with D possibly TRBD1 on 5 matching bases. The CDR3 runs to 15 residues. V lost 8 bases and J lost 0, with 14 bases in between. Germline V gives CDR1 LNHDA, CDR2 SQIVND (reference sequence). CDR3 residues: CASHAGAGSGNTIYF. In DNA form, the CDR3 reads TGTGCCAGTCATGCTGGGGCCGGCTCTGGAAACACCATATATTTT.